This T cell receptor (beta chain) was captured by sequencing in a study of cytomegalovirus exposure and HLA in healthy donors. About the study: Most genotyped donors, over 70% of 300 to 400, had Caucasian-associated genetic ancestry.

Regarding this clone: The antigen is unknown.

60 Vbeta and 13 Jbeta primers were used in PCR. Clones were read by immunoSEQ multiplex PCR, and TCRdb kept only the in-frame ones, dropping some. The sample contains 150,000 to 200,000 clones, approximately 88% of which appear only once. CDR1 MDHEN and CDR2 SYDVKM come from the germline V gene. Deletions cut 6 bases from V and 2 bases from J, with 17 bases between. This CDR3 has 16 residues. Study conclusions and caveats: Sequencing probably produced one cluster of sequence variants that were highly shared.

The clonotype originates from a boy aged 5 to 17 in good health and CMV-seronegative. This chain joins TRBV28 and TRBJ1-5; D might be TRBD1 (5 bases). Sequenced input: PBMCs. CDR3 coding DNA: TGTGCCAGCAGGGGGACTCACTGGGCCGGCAATCAGCCCCAGCATTTT. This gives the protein CASRGTHWAGNQPQHF. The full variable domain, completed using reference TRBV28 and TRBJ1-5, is DVKVTQSSRYLVKRTGEKVFLECVQDMDHENMFWYRQDPGLGLRLIYFSYDVKMKEKGDIPEGYSVSREKKERFSLILESASTNQTSMYLCASRGTHWAGNQPQHFGDGTRLSIL.